Listed below are T cell receptor beta chains from one sample, sequenced in a study of blood T cell repertoires in COVID-19. Only in-frame clones appear in the TCRdb table, and some are missing; sequencing was by immunoSEQ multiplex PCR. In the table there are roughly 110,000 clones, 85% to 90% of which are singletons. The source material was peripheral blood. The receptors derive from a woman in her forties or fifties with acute or convalescent COVID-19. Both conserved end residues are part of each CDR3. The order of the fields is clone size, J gene, D gene, V gene, CDR3 DNA, CDR3 protein. The D gene is left open where the match is weak. A clone size is listed for some rows: how often the clone was seen (once, few, many), or a class if it is expanded.

>NA|TRBJ2-1|NA|TRBV28
TGTGCCAGCAGTTTTATGGGCCTCAATGAGCAGTTCTTC
CASSFMGLNEQFF
>once|TRBJ1-1|TRBD1|TRBV25-1
TGTGCCAGCAGCCTCCAGGGGGGGAACACTGAAGCTTTCTTT
CASSLQGGNTEAFF
>NA|TRBJ1-1|TRBD1|TRBV5-8
TGTGCCAGCAGCCCCGGGACAGAGAACACTGAAGCTTTCTTT
CASSPGTENTEAFF
>few|TRBJ2-7|NA|TRBV28
TGTGCCAGCAGTTTGTTAGGCCAGGGCTACGAGCAGTACTTC
CASSLLGQGYEQYF
>NA|TRBJ2-1|TRBD2|TRBV10-1
TGCGCCAGCAGTGAGAGAGCGGGGGACTACAATGAGCAGTTCTTC
CASSERAGDYNEQFF
>NA|TRBJ2-6|NA|TRBV5-1
TGCGCCAGCAGAAATTCTGGGCTCAATACGGCGTTCTCTGGGGCCAACGTCCTGACTTTC
CASRNSGLNTAFSGANVLTF
>once|TRBJ1-5|NA|TRBV27
TGTGCCAGCAGTCTACAGGGTTTCAATCAGCCCCAGCATTTT
CASSLQGFNQPQHF
>once|TRBJ2-1|NA|TRBV2
TGTGCCAGCAGTGTGGGGCTTGGGGCGTACAATGAGCAGTTCTTC
CASSVGLGAYNEQFF
>few|TRBJ2-2|TRBD2|TRBV3-1/TRBV3-2
TGTGCCAGCAGCCAAGTTCGGCTAGCGGGAGGCGGCACCGGGGAGCTGTTTTTT
CASSQVRLAGGGTGELFF
>NA|TRBJ2-1|NA|TRBV19
TGTGCCAGTAGTATCACTCATCTGGAGCTCCACAATGAGCAGTTCTTC
CASSITHLELHNEQFF
>NA|TRBJ1-2|NA|TRBV7-9
TGTGCCAGCAGCTCGGGAGGGGGGATGATTCGTTATGGCTACACCTTC
CASSSGGGMIRYGYTF
>NA|TRBJ1-1|NA|TRBV11-2
TGTGCCAGCAGCCCCACCCGGGGAGCTGAAGCTTTCTTT
CASSPTRGAEAFF
>NA|TRBJ2-7|TRBD1|TRBV28
TGTGCCAGCAGCCCCGGGGAGGGACAGGGTATATCCTACGAGCAGTACTTC
CASSPGEGQGISYEQYF
>NA|TRBJ1-6|NA|TRBV3-1/TRBV3-2
TGTGCCAGCAGCCAAGCCGGTGGGGCAGGGTCACCCCTCCACTTT
CASSQAGGAGSPLHF
>NA|TRBJ1-2|NA|TRBV30
TGTGCCTGGAGGCCTCTCCGGACTACCCATCCAGAGCCTAACTATGGCTACACCTTC
CAWRPLRTTHPEPNYGYTF
>NA|TRBJ2-3|NA|TRBV7-6
TGTGCCAGCAGCCGTGGACTCGGCTCTCGCACAGATACGCAGTATTTT
CASSRGLGSRTDTQYF
>NA|TRBJ1-5|NA|TRBV12-5
TGTGCTAGTGGTTTGGTACTGGGGGGGCGTAATCAGCCCCAGCATTTT
CASGLVLGGRNQPQHF
>NA|TRBJ1-1|NA|TRBV9
TGTGCCAGCAGCGTAGGTGCAGACACTGAAGCTTTCTTT
CASSVGADTEAFF
>NA|TRBJ2-1|NA|TRBV2
TGTGCCAGCAGTGCCCTCCCCACTAGGGGGTACAATGAGCAGTTCTTC
CASSALPTRGYNEQFF
>NA|TRBJ1-5|TRBD1|TRBV14
TGTGCCAGCAGCCAGCATACAGGGGCGAATCAGCCCCAGCATTTT
CASSQHTGANQPQHF
>NA|TRBJ1-3|NA|TRBV7-3
TGTGCCAGCAGCCCCAGCGGCGGAAACACCATATATTTT
CASSPSGGNTIYF
>NA|TRBJ2-1|TRBD1|TRBV9
TGTGCCAGCAGCCCCCGGACAGGGAGCTCCTACAATGAGCAGTTCTTC
CASSPRTGSSYNEQFF
>few|TRBJ1-2|TRBD1|TRBV4-3
TGCGCCAGCAGCCCGAAATCCCCATCCCGGGACAGGGATAACCTTGGCTATGGCTACACCTTC
CASSPKSPSRDRDNLGYGYTF
>NA|TRBJ1-4|NA|TRBV15
TGTGCCACCAGCAATATTTCTCCTAATGAAAAACTGTTTTTT
CATSNISPNEKLFF
>NA|TRBJ2-5|NA|TRBV24-1
TGTGCCACCAGTGATGGCCGTTGGACAGATAGCCGCCAAGAGACCCAGTACTTC
CATSDGRWTDSRQETQYF
>NA|TRBJ1-3|NA|TRBV11-2
TGTGCCAGCAGCTCGTACAGGACTGGAAACACCATATATTTT
CASSSYRTGNTIYF
>NA|TRBJ1-1|NA|TRBV18
TGTGCCAGCTCACCACTGGCTGTGAACACTGAAGCTTTCTTT
CASSPLAVNTEAFF
>NA|TRBJ1-1|NA|TRBV15
TGTGCCACCAGCAGAGCCCAGGGGCTGTATGACACTGAAGCTTTCTTT
CATSRAQGLYDTEAFF
>NA|TRBJ2-7|NA|TRBV19
TGTGCCAGTAGTCGCGGAGCGGGCGCTTCCTACGAGCAGTACTTC
CASSRGAGASYEQYF
>NA|TRBJ2-7|NA|TRBV28
TGTGCCAGCAGTCCTTATATCCAGGGGAACGAGCAGTACTTC
CASSPYIQGNEQYF
>NA|TRBJ1-5|TRBD1|TRBV5-5
TGTGCCAGCAGCTCCGGGACAGGGCGCCAGCCCCAGCATTTT
CASSSGTGRQPQHF
>few|TRBJ2-2|TRBD1|TRBV7-2
TGTGCCAGCAGTCAGCAAGGGGGCAGGTTCACCGGGGAGCTGTTTTTT
CASSQQGGRFTGELFF
>NA|TRBJ2-1|NA|TRBV18
TGTGCCAGCTCAGGAACGGTGAGTTTGGGAGGCGAGCAGTTCTTC
CASSGTVSLGGEQFF
>NA|TRBJ1-2|TRBD1|TRBV18
TGTGCCAGCTCTGACGACAGGGATGACTATGGCTACACCTTC
CASSDDRDDYGYTF
>NA|TRBJ2-1|NA|TRBV21-1
TGTGCCAGCAGCAAAATTCTTAGTGAGCAGTTCTTC
CASSKILSEQFF
>NA|TRBJ2-5|NA|TRBV6-5
TGTGCCAGCAGCAAACGAAAGGACAGTCGGGAGACCCAGTACTTC
CASSKRKDSRETQYF
>NA|TRBJ2-7|NA|TRBV19
TGTGCAGTGGGACTTAACTCCTACGAGCAGTACTTC
CAVGLNSYEQYF
>once|TRBJ1-1|TRBD1|TRBV4-1
TGCGCCAGCAGCCACCTGGGACAGGCGGGTAAGGGCACTGAAGCTTTCTTT
CASSHLGQAGKGTEAFF
>NA|TRBJ1-5|NA|TRBV19
TGTGCCAGTAGTATAAGGGGGGGGCAGGGCGTAGGCAATCAGCCCCAGCATTTT
CASSIRGGQGVGNQPQHF
>NA|TRBJ2-5|TRBD2|TRBV30
TGTGCCTGGAACGCGGGAGACCCAGAGACCCAGTACTTC
CAWNAGDPETQYF
>NA|TRBJ2-2|TRBD2|TRBV5-1
TGCGCCAGCAGCTTGTTAGCGGGGGGGCCGAACACCGGGGAGCTGTTTTTT
CASSLLAGGPNTGELFF
>NA|TRBJ1-2|NA|TRBV28
TGTGCCAGCAGTTCCTCCTCGGGGGGGAACTATGGCTACACCTTC
CASSSSSGGNYGYTF
>NA|TRBJ1-5|NA|TRBV5-1
TGCGCCAGCAGCTCCAGGGTAGGCAATCAGCCCCAGCATTTT
CASSSRVGNQPQHF
>NA|TRBJ2-1|TRBD2|TRBV7-2
TGTGCCAGCAGCCCGACTAGCACTGAGCAGTTCTTC
CASSPTSTEQFF
>NA|TRBJ1-5|NA|TRBV4-1
TGCGCCAGCAGCCAAGTTGGGGCTCCCGCGTTTCAGCCCCAGCATTTT
CASSQVGAPAFQPQHF
>NA|TRBJ1-5|TRBD1|TRBV19
TGTGCCAGTACTCCGACGGGACAGGGCAATCAGCCCCAGCATTTT
CASTPTGQGNQPQHF
>NA|TRBJ1-1|NA|TRBV5-1
TGCGCCAGCAGCATCGGGGCTAGCGGCGTCACTGAAGCTTTCTTT
CASSIGASGVTEAFF
>NA|TRBJ2-5|TRBD1|TRBV3-1/TRBV3-2
TGTGCCAGCAGCCAGCAGACAGGGTGGAAGGAGGAGACCCAGTACTTC
CASSQQTGWKEETQYF
>NA|TRBJ2-2|TRBD2|TRBV3-1/TRBV3-2
TGTGCCAGCAGCCGGACTAGCGGGGACACCGGGGAGCTGTTTTTT
CASSRTSGDTGELFF
>NA|TRBJ1-4|NA|TRBV6-1
TGTGCCAGCAGTGAGACAGGAAGTGAAAAACTGTTTTTT
CASSETGSEKLFF
>NA|TRBJ2-3|NA|TRBV18
TGTGCCAGCTCACCTCCGGGGGTCTACACAGATACGCAGTATTTT
CASSPPGVYTDTQYF
>once|TRBJ1-5|TRBD1|TRBV18
TGTGCCAGCTCACCGCAGCCATTACCGGGACAGGGAACTAAAGGCAACAATCAGCCCCAGCATTTT
CASSPQPLPGQGTKGNNQPQHF